The 16 T cell receptor beta chains below come from one sample, sequenced in a study of T cell responses to AZD1222 COVID-19 vaccine. Some clones are missing from TCRdb's copy, which holds only in-frame ones; the method was immunoSEQ multiplex PCR. The sample carries over 90,000 clones, around nine tenths recorded once. The starting material was peripheral blood, obtained on day 0 of AZD1222 vaccination. The receptors come from an adult in good health.

V and J are TRBV7-3 and TRBJ1-1, with TRBD1 as a possible D gene (6 bases). CDR3 length equals 14 residues. Trimming removed 4 bases at V and 1 base at J, with 10 bases between. CDR1 is SGHTA and CDR2 is FQGTGA in the germline V gene. CDR3 residues: CASSSGGPNTEAFF. As DNA, the CDR3 is TGTGCCAGCAGCTCGGGGGGGCCGAACACTGAAGCTTTCTTT.

The table lists this clone with a count of one. V and J are TRBV6-5 and TRBJ1-6; the D gene is possibly TRBD1 (6 bases). The length of the CDR3 is 14 residues. Trimming cost V 7 bases and J 9 bases, with 16 bases left between them. CDR1 MNHEY and CDR2 SVGAGI come from the germline V gene. Here the CDR3 reads CASTPTGIGSPLHF. The DNA for the CDR3 is TGTGCCAGCACCCCCACAGGGATTGGTTCACCCCTCCACTTT.

This chain connects TRBV5-1 to TRBJ1-5, with 8 bases matching TRBD1. This CDR3 has 15 residues. Germline V gene lookup returns CDR1 SGHRS and CDR2 YFSETQ. V trimming: 3 bases; J trimming: 8 bases; junction bases outside the gene matches: 10. As DNA, the CDR3 is TGCGCCAGCAGCTCCGGACAGGGTTCGGGGGAGCCCCAGCATTTT. Translated: CASSSGQGSGEPQHF. The full variable domain, completed using reference TRBV5-1 and TRBJ1-5, is KAGVTQTPRYLIKTRGQQVTLSCSPISGHRSVSWYQQTPGQGLQFLFEYFSETQRNKGNFPGRFSGRQFSNSRSEMNVSTLELGDSALYLCASSSGQGSGEPQHFGDGTRLSIL.

The chain links TRBV6-4 to TRBJ1-2, with 7 bases matching TRBD1. The CDR3 loop spans 14 amino acids. Germline loops: CDR1 MRHNA, CDR2 SNTAGT. V dropped 0 bases and J dropped 8; count of bases not matched to a gene: 6. The CDR3 protein is CASSDSAGGGGYTF. CDR3 DNA sequence: TGTGCCAGCAGTGACTCGGCAGGGGGAGGAGGCTACACCTTC.

The V call is TRBV18, the J call TRBJ1-1; 11 bases are shared with TRBD1. This CDR3 is 16 amino acids long. Trimming removed 3 bases from V and 6 bases from J; junction bases left unmatched: 9. CDR1 and CDR2 from the germline V gene are KGHSH and LQKENI. For the CDR3, the DNA is TGTGCCAGCTCACCCAGGACAGGGGGCAGCGTCGCTGAAGCTTTCTTT. Protein sequence: CASSPRTGGSVAEAFF.

Remarks on this clone: The same CDR3 is also encoded by other DNA sequences in this sample. Written as DNA, the CDR3 is TGTGCCAGCAGTTACTCTGGCGGAACCTACGAGCAGTACTTC. Its translation: CASSYSGGTYEQYF. The chain links TRBV6-5 to TRBJ2-7, with D uncertain. The V end lost 0 bases, the J end lost 2 bases, and 8 bases lay between the germline ends. This CDR3 has 14 amino acids. From germline, CDR1 is MNHEY and CDR2 SVGAGI.

This clone was counted between two and nine times. V gene TRBV19 combines with J gene TRBJ1-5; 8 bases line up with TRBD1. Germline V gives CDR1 LNHDA, CDR2 SQIVND (reference sequence). J was trimmed by 1 base and V by 7 bases; bases with no gene match: 15. This CDR3 has 18 residues. The CDR3 is CASTQSTGGRWSNQPQHF. The CDR3 bases are TGTGCCAGTACCCAATCTACAGGGGGGCGTTGGAGCAATCAGCCCCAGCATTTT.

In this sample, this clone turned up a few times. V gene TRBV12-2 combines with J gene TRBJ2-7; TRBD2, the table's D call, was not compared with the DNA. TRBV12-2 is an annotated pseudogene. This CDR3 has 15 residues. CDR3 nucleotide sequence: TGTGCAAGTCGCTTACCCCTAGGACTCCCCCACGAGCAGTACTTC. Translating gives CASRLPLGLPHEQYF.

This chain connects TRBV28 to TRBJ1-2, with TRBD1 identical over 12 bases. CDR1 and CDR2 (germline): MDHEN, SYDVKM. This CDR3 region has 15 residues. V gave up 6 bases and J gave up 8 bases; unmatched junction bases: 10. In DNA form, the CDR3 reads TGTGCCAGCAGCTACCCGGGACAGGGGGCGCCCGGCTACACCTTC. Translated: CASSYPGQGAPGYTF.

This chain joins TRBV3-1 (or the pseudogene TRBV3-2) and TRBJ2-7; 9 nucleotides align to TRBD1. The germline gives CDR1 LGHDT, CDR2 YNNKEL (reference sequence). CDR3 length equals 14 residues. V gave up 5 bases and J gave up 6 bases; unmatched junction bases: 8. The CDR3 here is CASSSPGQGGEQYF. The CDR3 DNA sequence: TGTGCCAGCAGCTCGCCGGGACAGGGAGGCGAGCAGTACTTC.

The gene calls are TRBV6-2 or TRBV6-3 and TRBJ2-1; 10 nucleotides agree with TRBD2. Germline V gene lookup returns CDR1 MNHEY and CDR2 SVGEGT. V trimming: 4 bases; J trimming: 3 bases; junction bases outside the gene matches: 6. This CDR3 comprises 16 residues. CDR3 sequence reads: CASSSHSGGDYNEQFF. CDR3 coding DNA: TGTGCCAGCAGTTCTCACAGCGGGGGGGACTACAATGAGCAGTTCTTC.

V is TRBV27 and J is TRBJ2-2, with D possibly TRBD2 on 6 matching bases. Germline assignment: CDR1 MNHEY and CDR2 SMNVEV (reference sequence). The CDR3 consists of 14 residues. The ends were cut back, 11 bases at V and 1 base at J, with 14 bases in the middle. The CDR3 coding sequence is TGTGCCCATGCTCGGCGGGGGAACACCGGGGAGCTGTTTTTT. Its translation is CAHARRGNTGELFF.

This chain joins TRBV6-2 or TRBV6-3 and TRBJ1-5, with D maybe TRBD1 (6 bases). This CDR3 spans 15 amino acids. CDR1 is MNHEY and CDR2 is SVGEGT in the germline V gene. The V gene lost 6 bases and the J gene lost 0 bases, with 12 bases spanning the gap. The DNA for the CDR3 is TGTGCCAGCAGCGAAGCAGGGGTTAGCAATCAGCCCCAGCATTTT. Its protein is CASSEAGVSNQPQHF.

The V and J genes are TRBV6-1 and TRBJ2-5; D not certain. CDR3 size: 14 residues. Trimming removed 3 bases from V and 2 bases from J, with 10 bases in between. Germline-derived CDR1 and CDR2 are MNHNS and SASEGT. The CDR3 protein is CASSDFMGQETQYF. As DNA, the CDR3 is TGTGCCAGCAGTGATTTCATGGGACAAGAGACCCAGTACTTC.

This chain uses TRBV7-2 with TRBJ1-6; 9 positions match TRBD1. Trimming cost V 4 bases and J 8 bases; bases outside gene matches: 3. Germline assignment: CDR1 SGHTA and CDR2 FQGNSA. This CDR3 contains 14 residues. The CDR3 sequence is CASSSGQGYSPLHF. The CDR3 bases are TGTGCCAGCAGCTCTGGACAGGGGTATTCACCCCTCCACTTT.

V and J are TRBV24-1 and TRBJ1-2, with D perhaps TRBD1 (5 bases). The germline CDR1 and CDR2 sequences are KGHDR and SFDVKD. V dropped 0 bases and J dropped 6 bases, with 13 bases sitting between them. There are 15 residues in the CDR3. CDR3 loop: CATSDLWQGGDGYTF. CDR3 nucleotide sequence: TGTGCCACCAGTGATTTGTGGCAGGGTGGTGATGGCTACACCTTC.